The 19 T cell receptor beta chains below come from one sample, sequenced in a study of siplizumab effects on memory and regulatory T cells. The repertoire was sequenced with immunoSEQ multiplex PCR; TCRdb's copy has only in-frame clones and lacks some. This table has about 69,000 clones, roughly 88% appearing once. Input material: Tregs sorted from blood. The receptors derive from a human donor in good health.

V usage is TRBV2 and J usage is TRBJ2-4; 7 nucleotides line up with TRBD2. V trimming: 4 bases; J trimming: 0 bases; junction bases outside the gene matches: 6. The CDR3 is made up of 16 amino acids. CDR1 is SNHLY, CDR2 FYNNEI, per germline. The CDR3 is CASSAGTTIAKNIQYF. DNA of the CDR3: TGTGCCAGCAGTGCTGGGACTACGATAGCCAAAAACATTCAGTACTTC.

V and J are TRBV20-1 and TRBJ1-1; D unclear. The germline V and J ends were trimmed by 6 bases and 3 bases, with 5 bases remaining between them. Germline CDR1 reads DFQATT; CDR2 reads SNEGSKA (reference sequence). The CDR3 length is 10 residues. CDR3 bases: TGCAGTGCAACCCACACTGAAGCTTTCTTT. It yields the protein CSATHTEAFF.

This chain uses TRBV29-1 with TRBJ1-1; D uncertain. Trimming cost V 0 bases and J 4 bases, with 15 bases left between them. The CDR3 consists of 15 residues. Looked up from germline, CDR1 is SQVTM and CDR2 is ANQGSEA. In nucleotides, the CDR3 is TGCAGCGTTGAAGATCTCGGCGGAATGGGCACTGAAGCTTTCTTT. Protein product: CSVEDLGGMGTEAFF.

The rearrangement uses TRBV5-8 and TRBJ1-1; D is ambiguous. CDR1 is SGHTS, CDR2 YDEGEE, per germline. Trimming cost V 5 bases and J 3 bases, with 11 bases left between them. The length of the CDR3 is 13 residues. CDR3 residues: CASSWRADTEAFF. CDR3 DNA sequence: TGTGCCAGCAGTTGGAGGGCTGACACTGAAGCTTTCTTT.

The J gene is TRBJ2-1, the V gene TRBV27; D is ambiguous. Germline CDR1 MNHEY, CDR2 SMNVEV (reference sequence). Trimming removed 6 bases at V and 1 base at J, with 10 bases between. The CDR3 covers 14 residues. In DNA form, the CDR3 reads TGTGCCAGCAGAGGAAGGCAATCCTACAATGAGCAGTTCTTC. It specifies CASRGRQSYNEQFF.

The rearrangement joins TRBV5-1 to TRBJ2-1, with TRBD2 matching over 11 bases. Germline trimming cut 4 bases from V and 3 bases from J; bases unmatched to any gene: 9. There are 17 residues in the CDR3. Germline CDR1 is SGHRS and CDR2 is YFSETQ. DNA of the CDR3: TGCGCCAGCAGCGCGACGCGACTAGCGGGACACTACAATGAGCAGTTCTTC. It codes for CASSATRLAGHYNEQFF.

The chain uses TRBV11-2 and TRBJ2-1; D is unresolved. V dropped 5 bases and J dropped 6 bases, with 5 bases sitting between them. CDR1 is SGHAT and CDR2 is FQNNGV in the germline V gene. The CDR3 has 11 residues. CDR3 in DNA: TGTGCCAGCAGCAGGGCCAATGAGCAGTTCTTC. Encoded protein: CASSRANEQFF.

CDR3 coding DNA: TGTGCCACCAGCAGAGAGGGCTTATCCTACGAGCAGTACTTC. Protein: CATSREGLSYEQYF. This chain joins TRBV15 and TRBJ2-7; D gene unclear. The CDR3 has 14 amino acids. V gave up 0 bases and J gave up 1 base, with 7 bases separating them. Germline CDR1 and CDR2: LNHNV and YYDKDF (reference sequence).

As concerns this clone: Sequence at one end of the junction differs from germline and may be a read error. This rearrangement joins TRBV29-1 to TRBJ1-1, with D maybe TRBD1 (5 bases). The germline V gene has CDR1 SQVTM and CDR2 ANQGSEA. The CDR3 runs to 8 residues. Written as DNA, the CDR3 is TGCAGCGTCGACGGGGGTATCTTT. It translates to CSVDGGIF.

This chain joins TRBV19 and TRBJ1-5; D unresolved. V lost 1 base to trimming and J lost 4 bases, with 5 bases between them. CDR3 size: 13 residues. Germline V gene lookup returns CDR1 LNHDA and CDR2 SQIVND (reference sequence). The CDR3 region is CASSIGKNQPQHF. Here the CDR3 DNA reads TGTGCCAGTAGTATAGGCAAAAATCAGCCCCAGCATTTT.

V usage is TRBV4-3 and J usage is TRBJ2-1; TRBD2 is a possible D gene (5 bases). This CDR3 is built from 14 residues. Trimming removed 0 bases at V and 8 bases at J, with 11 bases between. The germline gives CDR1 LGHNA, CDR2 YSLEER. CDR3 DNA sequence: TGCGCCAGCAGCCAAGATGAGGGCTCGGATGAGCAGTTCTTC. Translated, it gives CASSQDEGSDEQFF.

V usage is TRBV28 and J usage is TRBJ1-1; unclear D gene. The germline V and J ends were trimmed by 5 bases and 0 bases, with 22 bases remaining between them. The CDR3 totals 18 residues. Germline CDR1 reads MDHEN; CDR2 reads SYDVKM. DNA of the CDR3: TGTGCCAGCAGTGCCAAGGTAGGCCGGTGGCGGTTGAACACTGAAGCTTTCTTT. Its protein is CASSAKVGRWRLNTEAFF.

This chain connects TRBV6-1 to TRBJ1-2; no clear D. The germline V and J ends were trimmed by 2 bases and 5 bases, with 6 bases remaining between them. CDR3 length: 12 amino acids. Germline-derived CDR1 and CDR2 are MNHNS and SASEGT. CDR3 bases: TGTGCCAGCAGTGAACTCCGGTATGGCTACACCTTC. It encodes CASSELRYGYTF.

DNA for the CDR3: TGTGCCAGCTCACCCTCTTGGAGGACCTTAAACTATGGCTACACCTTC. Translating it yields CASSPSWRTLNYGYTF. The rearrangement links TRBV18 to TRBJ1-2; no firm D call. CDR3 size: 16 residues. Germline CDR1 KGHSH, CDR2 LQKENI. Trimming shortened V by 3 bases and J by 2 bases, and 16 bases separated the two germline ends.

The chain couples TRBV5-4 to TRBJ1-1, with D perhaps matching TRBD1 (5 bases). V was shortened by 4 bases and J by 0 bases, with 16 bases between the two germline ends. The germline gives CDR1 SGHNT, CDR2 YYREEE (reference sequence). The CDR3 loop spans 16 amino acids. The CDR3 sequence is CASSQQRGTMNTEAFF. The CDR3 DNA is TGTGCCAGCAGCCAACAGAGGGGTACAATGAACACTGAAGCTTTCTTT.

This clone showed up just a few times. The genes are TRBV28 and TRBJ2-7; possibly TRBD2 for D (6 bases). The V gene lost 6 bases and the J gene lost 7 bases, with 19 bases spanning the gap. Germline V gene sequence: CDR1 MDHEN, CDR2 SYDVKM. The CDR3 runs 14 residues. CDR3 amino acids: CASSLDRLVGEQYF. DNA for the CDR3: TGTGCCAGCAGCCTTGATCGACTAGTCGGAGAGCAGTACTTC. Together with reference TRBV28 and TRBJ2-7, the CDR3 gives the full variable domain: DVKVTQSSRYLVKRTGEKVFLECVQDMDHENMFWYRQDPGLGLRLIYFSYDVKMKEKGDIPEGYSVSREKKERFSLILESASTNQTSMYLCASSLDRLVGEQYFGPGTRLTVT.

Concerning this clone: At the DNA level, this CDR3 is encoded by other sequences in the same sample as well. The rearrangement uses TRBV7-2 and TRBJ2-3; no clear D gene. The CDR3 has 12 residues. Germline V gene lookup returns CDR1 SGHTA and CDR2 FQGNSA. V dropped 0 bases and J dropped 6 bases, with 4 bases sitting between them. The CDR3 is CASSLASDTQYF. CDR3 nucleotide sequence: TGTGCCAGCAGCTTAGCGTCGGATACGCAGTATTTT.

The chain has TRBV4-2 and TRBJ2-5; 10 positions match TRBD2. Germline V gene lookup returns CDR1 LGHNA and CDR2 YNFKEQ. The trim removed 1 base at V and 0 bases at J, leaving 2 bases unmatched. CDR3 length: 16 amino acids. The CDR3 DNA sequence: TGTGCCAGCAGCCAAGGGCTAGCGGGGGACCAAGAGACCCAGTACTTC. Its protein product is CASSQGLAGDQETQYF.

The V and J genes are TRBV18 and TRBJ2-7; tentatively, D is TRBD1 or TRBD2 (6 bases each). The CDR3 has 17 residues. In germline, CDR1 is KGHSH, CDR2 LQKENI. The V and J ends lost 3 bases and 3 bases respectively, with 21 bases between them. The CDR3 region is CASSPSGQGSGYYEQYF. Written as DNA, the CDR3 is TGTGCCAGCTCACCGTCCGGGCAGGGGAGCGGGTACTACGAGCAGTACTTC.